Shown below are 8 T cell receptor beta chains from a single sample sequenced in a study of beta chain features in type 1 diabetes. TCRB transcripts that were expressed got sequenced, as all of the isolated RNA had been reverse transcribed. Profiled with immunoSEQ multiplex PCR; TCRdb holds only in-frame clones, not every one. Seen here are some 900,000 clones, roughly a sixth observed once, and the top ten hold around 0.02%. Input material: naive CD4+ T cells from blood. Receptors were obtained from a woman aged 18-29 years in good health.

In its sample, this clone was seen a few times. The V gene is TRBV7-9, the J gene TRBJ1-2; D might be TRBD1 (5 bases). V was clipped by 4 bases and J by 8 bases, with 14 bases between them. The CDR3 has 13 amino acids. Germline V gene data show CDR1 as SEHNR and CDR2 as FQNEAQ (reference sequence). CDR3 nucleotides: TGTGCCAGCAGCTCCCCTAGGAAGGGGGGCTACACCTTC. This sequence encodes CASSSPRKGGYTF. Combining the CDR3 with reference TRBV7-9 and TRBJ1-2 gives the whole variable domain DTGVSQNPRHKITKRGQNVTFRCDPISEHNRLYWYRQTLGQGPEFLTYFQNEAQLEKSRLLSDRFSAERPKGSFSTLEIQRTEQGDSAMYLCASSSPRKGGYTFGSGTRLTVV.

The J gene is TRBJ2-5, the V gene TRBV28; 8 bases line up with TRBD2. The CDR3 sequence is 14 residues long. Germline trimming cut 6 bases from V and 2 bases from J; bases unmatched to any gene: 5. Germline V gene data show CDR1 as MDHEN and CDR2 as SYDVKM. The CDR3 DNA is TGTGCCAGCAGGGAGGGACTAGGGCAAGAGACCCAGTACTTC. Translated, it gives CASREGLGQETQYF.

The CDR3 sequence: CASSSSDRGNEQFF. CDR3 coding DNA: TGTGCCAGCAGTTCCTCCGATAGGGGCAATGAGCAGTTCTTC. The chain combines TRBV6-5 with TRBJ2-1; TRBD1 is a possible D gene (5 bases). The germline CDR1 and CDR2 sequences are MNHEY and SVGAGI. The CDR3 spans 14 residues. Between the trimmed V and J ends, which lost 4 bases and 6 bases, there was a span of 13 bases.

This clone showed up just a few times. The rearrangement links TRBV5-1 to TRBJ2-7, with 8 nucleotides matching TRBD2. Trimming cost V 4 bases and J 4 bases; bases outside gene matches: 7. Germline V lookup: CDR1 SGHRS, CDR2 YFSETQ. The CDR3 is 14 amino acids. The CDR3, as DNA: TGCGCCAGCAGCCCCAGCGGGAGTGAATACGAGCAGTACTTC. Its protein is CASSPSGSEYEQYF.

The chain links TRBV10-3 to TRBJ2-7; 8 bases match TRBD2. J was trimmed by 4 bases and V by 10 bases; bases with no gene match: 18. The CDR3 has 16 residues. CDR1 is ENHRY and CDR2 is SYGVKD in the germline V gene. The CDR3 here is CATYNPGAGDVYEQYF. The CDR3 nucleotides read TGTGCCACTTATAACCCGGGAGCGGGAGATGTATACGAGCAGTACTTC.

This clone appeared a few times. The rearrangement uses TRBV9 and TRBJ1-4; D not resolved. The CDR3 totals 14 residues. Germline CDR1 is SGDLS and CDR2 is YYNGEE. Deletions cut 2 bases from V and 8 bases from J, with 13 bases between. CDR3 DNA: TGTGCCAGCAGCGTCAGTCCGAACTCGGAAAAACTGTTTTTT. Its translation is CASSVSPNSEKLFF.

This clone has just a few counts. V gene TRBV4-3 combines with J gene TRBJ2-7; 10 bases match TRBD1. There are 14 residues in the CDR3. Losses at the gene ends were 4 bases for V and 3 bases for J; bases not matched to a gene: 3. The germline V gene encodes CDR1 LGHNA and CDR2 YSLEER. The CDR3, as DNA: TGCGCCAGCAGCCTAGGGACAGGGGTCTACGAGCAGTACTTC. It translates to CASSLGTGVYEQYF.

This clone was found a few times. Other DNA sequences of this sample code for an identical CDR3. The genes are TRBV15 and TRBJ2-7, with 9 bases identical to TRBD1. CDR1 is LNHNV, CDR2 YYDKDF, per germline (reference sequence). The CDR3 is made up of 15 amino acids. The J segment lost 1 base and the V segment lost 0 bases, leaving 1 base of the junction unmatched. CDR3 residues: CATSREGTGSYEQYF. As DNA, the CDR3 is TGTGCCACCAGCAGAGAAGGGACAGGGTCCTACGAGCAGTACTTC.